This TCR beta chain was identified during a study of identical twins. Study-wide findings and caveats: A cross-sectional statistical analysis, not follow-up of the same donors, supported the conclusions.

This CDR3 contains 13 residues. V gave up 4 bases and J gave up 1 base, with 8 bases separating them. Germline assignment: CDR1 LNHNV and CDR2 YYDKDF (reference sequence). To note about this clonotype: Its target is unknown.

TCRdb passed the 5' RACE reads through MiXCR, listing each CDR3 protein once. The sample carries around 490,000 distinct CDR3 sequences, over 11% recorded once. This same sample was also part of a study on yellow fever vaccine responses in identical twins.

The chain links TRBV15 to TRBJ2-7; D remains unclear. The sequenced sample consisted of CD4+ T cells sorted from blood. This TCR came from a woman aged 18-29 years in good health. Written as DNA, the CDR3 is TGTGCCACCAGCACGCACCTATCCTACGAGCAGTACTTC. It encodes CATSTHLSYEQYF.